Below, 22 T cell receptor beta chains from the same sample are listed, as sequenced in a study of CD8+ T cells in alopecia areata. Described treatment: oral pan-JAK inhibitor, 5-10 mg twice daily. Investigators isolated RNA and reverse transcribed it into cDNA to act as the sequencing template. Produced via immunoSEQ multiplex PCR; TCRdb's table is partial and in-frame only. Among roughly 100,000 clones listed, 85% to 90% were seen once. The sequences come from CD8+ T cells sorted from blood, collected around week 30, from a patient treated with tofacitinib. The receptors were gathered from a human donor with alopecia areata.

The chain links TRBV29-1 to TRBJ2-7; 7 bases are shared with TRBD1. The CDR3 has 13 amino acids. J gave up 3 bases and V 7 bases, and 9 bases lay outside the gene matches. Germline values: CDR1 SQVTM, CDR2 ANQGSEA. This CDR3 reads CSAVPDRFYEQYF. CDR3 DNA sequence: TGCAGCGCTGTACCGGACAGGTTCTACGAGCAGTACTTC.

This chain links TRBV12-5 with TRBJ2-7, with 9 bases that match TRBD1. V shed 1 base and J 1 base; nucleotides not matched to a gene: 8. Germline V lookup: CDR1 LGHNT, CDR2 FRNRAP. This CDR3 comprises 17 residues. CDR3 amino acids: CASGLGSDRGLSYEQYF. The CDR3 DNA reads TGTGCTAGTGGTTTGGGGTCGGACAGGGGTCTTTCCTACGAGCAGTACTTC.

J is TRBJ2-2 and V is TRBV6-4, with TRBD2 as a possible D gene (6 bases). Trimming removed 8 bases at V and 4 bases at J, with 20 bases between. Germline V CDR1 and CDR2: MRHNA, SNTAGT. This CDR3 has 16 amino acids. For the CDR3, the DNA is TGTGCCAGCTCACCAATGGGGTCGGAGGGCACCGGGGAGCTGTTTTTT. This encodes CASSPMGSEGTGELFF.

This chain links TRBV2 with TRBJ2-2, with D perhaps TRBD1 or TRBD2 (5 bases each). The CDR3 runs 17 residues. Germline assignment: CDR1 SNHLY and CDR2 FYNNEI. Between the trimmed V and J ends, which lost 2 bases and 1 base, there was a span of 14 bases. The CDR3 spells CASSELRDGLNTGELFF. In DNA form, the CDR3 reads TGTGCCAGCAGTGAATTACGGGACGGCCTGAACACCGGGGAGCTGTTTTTT.

This CDR3 reads CASSLGQGAETEAFF. The CDR3 DNA reads as TGCGCCAGCAGCTTGGGACAGGGGGCGGAAACTGAAGCTTTCTTT. The V gene is TRBV5-1, the J gene TRBJ1-1; 10 nucleotides line up with TRBD1. The J segment lost 5 bases and the V segment lost 0 bases, leaving 4 bases of the junction unmatched. Germline V lookup: CDR1 SGHRS, CDR2 YFSETQ. This CDR3 is built from 15 residues.

The V gene is TRBV18, the J gene TRBJ2-7, with 7 nucleotides matching TRBD1. Looked up from germline, CDR1 is KGHSH and CDR2 is LQKENI. V trimming: 5 bases; J trimming: 1 base; junction bases outside the gene matches: 11. This CDR3 is built from 16 residues. CDR3 sequence (DNA): TGTGCCAGCTCAACCTCTACGGGGACAGCTTCCTACGAGCAGTACTTC. Translation gives CASSTSTGTASYEQYF.

This clone was seen once. J is TRBJ2-3 and V is TRBV2; 8 bases map to TRBD2. V shed 4 bases and J 2 bases; nucleotides not matched to a gene: 8. This CDR3 is 16 amino acids long. Germline-derived CDR1 and CDR2 are SNHLY and FYNNEI. CDR3 bases: TGTGCCAGCAGTGTTATCGGGGGGGACATCACAGATACGCAGTATTTT. This codes for CASSVIGGDITDTQYF.

This chain connects TRBV30 to TRBJ2-1; D is unclear. This CDR3 is 11 amino acids long. Trimming took off 0 bases at V and 7 bases at J, with 4 bases between the two ends. Germline V CDR1 and CDR2: GTSNPN, SVGIG (reference sequence). In nucleotides, the CDR3 is TGTGCCTGGAGTGTACCTAATGAGCAGTTCTTC. Translated, it gives CAWSVPNEQFF.

This clone was seen once. V usage is TRBV27 and J usage is TRBJ2-1; 15 bases line up with TRBD2. V trimming: 8 bases; J trimming: 7 bases; junction bases outside the gene matches: 9. The CDR3 consists of 16 residues. CDR1 is MNHEY, CDR2 SMNVEV, per germline (reference sequence). CDR3 in amino acids: CASALEGTSGGNEQFF. In nucleotides, the CDR3 is TGTGCCAGCGCGTTAGAAGGGACTAGCGGGGGGAATGAGCAGTTCTTC.

As DNA, the CDR3 is TGTGCCAGCAGCCAAGATAGCACCACAGATACGCAGTATTTT. Protein sequence: CASSQDSTTDTQYF. The V call is TRBV14, the J call TRBJ2-3, with D unclear. The V end was cut by 0 bases, the J end by 2 bases, with 6 bases between. This CDR3 is built from 14 residues. Germline assignment: CDR1 SGHDN and CDR2 FVKESK.

This clone was seen a few times. The CDR3 region is CASSLGRRDSGYTF. DNA of the CDR3: TGTGCCAGCAGTTTAGGGAGGAGGGATAGTGGCTACACCTTC. The chain couples TRBV27 to TRBJ1-2, with D unresolved. The CDR3 runs 14 residues. Germline lookup yields CDR1 MNHEY and CDR2 SMNVEV (reference sequence). V was shortened by 2 bases and J by 7 bases, with 14 bases between the two germline ends.

By share, this clone counts as large. This rearrangement joins TRBV6-4 to TRBJ2-1, with D hard to call. From germline, CDR1 is MRHNA and CDR2 SNTAGT. This CDR3 is 13 amino acids long. V gave up 2 bases and J gave up 5 bases, with 7 bases separating them. This chain's CDR3 is CASSDTANNEQFF. The CDR3 DNA sequence: TGTGCCAGCAGTGACACGGCTAACAATGAGCAGTTCTTC.

This clone has just one count. V gene TRBV2 combines with J gene TRBJ2-7; 9 nucleotides match TRBD1. Per the germline V gene, CDR1 is SNHLY and CDR2 is FYNNEI. V dropped 6 bases and J dropped 1; count of bases not matched to a gene: 4. This CDR3 contains 14 residues. The chain's CDR3 is CASSLGQGSYEQYF. The CDR3 DNA is TGTGCCAGCAGCCTGGGACAGGGATCCTACGAGCAGTACTTC.

This clone appeared once. The chain joins TRBV30 to TRBJ1-2; no definite D call. Trimming took off 4 bases at V and 8 bases at J, with 11 bases between the two ends. This CDR3 comprises 11 residues. The V gene's germline CDR1 is GTSNPN and CDR2 SVGIG (reference sequence). The DNA for the CDR3 is TGTGCCTGGATGTCGGGAAAGGGCTACACCTTC. Its translation is CAWMSGKGYTF.

The V and J genes are TRBV19 and TRBJ2-4; possible D gene TRBD2, 5 bases. Trimming took off 5 bases at V and 3 bases at J, with 17 bases between the two ends. From germline, CDR1 is LNHDA and CDR2 SQIVND (reference sequence). The CDR3 spans 16 residues. The CDR3, as DNA: TGTGCCAGTAGTTCCCCCGGGATCACCAACAAAAACATTCAGTACTTC. It translates to CASSSPGITNKNIQYF.

The chain employs TRBV5-6 and TRBJ2-7; 8 bases are shared with TRBD1. Germline-derived CDR1 and CDR2 are SGHDT and YYEEEE. The length of the CDR3 is 13 residues. J gave up 5 bases and V 0 bases, and 1 base lay outside the gene matches. CDR3 sequence: CASSLGGQDEQYF. CDR3 DNA: TGTGCCAGCAGCTTGGGGGGACAGGACGAGCAGTACTTC.

The chain joins TRBV6-6 to TRBJ2-7, with D perhaps given as TRBD1 or TRBD2 (5 bases each). V was pared by 6 bases and J by 0 bases, with 18 bases between. Germline loops: CDR1 MNHNY, CDR2 SVGAGI (reference sequence). The CDR3 totals 16 residues. The CDR3 here is CASSPATNGASYEQYF. The DNA for the CDR3 is TGTGCCAGCAGCCCAGCCACTAACGGGGCCTCCTACGAGCAGTACTTC.

The CDR3 spells CASSVNPEGGNRAGELFF. The CDR3 DNA follows: TGTGCCAGCAGCGTAAACCCGGAGGGGGGTAATCGGGCCGGGGAGCTGTTTTTT. The chain links TRBV9 to TRBJ2-2; tentatively, D is TRBD1 or TRBD2 (6 bases each). The CDR3 totals 18 residues. Trimming shortened V by 1 base and J by 6 bases, and 22 bases separated the two germline ends. Germline CDR1 is SGDLS and CDR2 is YYNGEE.

The V gene is TRBV11-2, the J gene TRBJ2-7; D is unresolved. V was cut by 7 bases and J by 3 bases, with 22 bases left in between. The CDR3 is made up of 16 amino acids. Per germline, CDR1 SGHAT and CDR2 FQNNGV. DNA for the CDR3: TGTGCCAGCACCTCCGGCCAGGATCTCCTTTTCTACGAGCAGTACTTC. Translation: CASTSGQDLLFYEQYF.

The rearrangement links TRBV4-1 to TRBJ2-7; 11 bases are shared with TRBD2. V was pared by 2 bases and J by 9 bases, with 6 bases of the junction left unmatched. The CDR3 totals 14 residues. Germline V CDR1 and CDR2: MGHRA, YSYEKL. CDR3 nucleotide sequence: TGCGCCAGCAGCCAAAACCTAGCGGGAGGAGTGCAGTACTTC. Residues: CASSQNLAGGVQYF.

The V call is TRBV19, the J call TRBJ2-5; no definite D call. Germline CDR1 reads LNHDA; CDR2 reads SQIVND (reference sequence). The CDR3 is 14 amino acids. Deletions cut 1 base from V and 4 bases from J, with 10 bases between. In DNA form, the CDR3 reads TGTGCCAGTAGTATAGTCGGGCAGAGAGAGACCCAGTACTTC. Translated: CASSIVGQRETQYF.

This clone has only one observation. The J gene is TRBJ1-5, the V gene TRBV5-5; D is unclear. The CDR3 loop spans 14 amino acids. V lost 0 bases, J lost 4 bases, and 8 bases lay in between. In germline, CDR1 is SGHKS, CDR2 YYEKEE (reference sequence). CDR3 in DNA: TGTGCCAGCAGCTTGGGAGCGGGGAATCAGCCCCAGCATTTT. Amino acids: CASSLGAGNQPQHF.